This record concerns one T cell receptor (beta chain) sequence. The target antigen is unknown. The V gene end was trimmed by 7 bases and the J gene end by 4 bases; junction bases not matched to a gene: 11. The CDR3 runs to 15 residues. Germline V CDR1 and CDR2: MNHEY, SVGAGI. The repertoire was sequenced with immunoSEQ multiplex PCR; TCRdb's copy has only in-frame clones and lacks some. The sample shows 440,000 or so clones, around 90% of them seen only once. These data are taken from a study of Ad26.COV2.S vaccination and SARS-CoV-2 variants. Study-wide background: A COV1001 Ad26.COV2.S trial-arm participant provided the sample.

Noted treatment: around 19 received Ad26.COV2.S at low or high dose, single or two shots; 5 received placebo; per-sample allocation not given. Sample collection was performed on day 63 after the first vaccine or placebo injection. This vaccine is an Ad26 vector that expresses the Wuhan-strain SARS-CoV-2 spike. Whole-study results and caveats: The authors reported substantial breadth in spike-specific CD8+ and CD4+ T cell responses after vaccination.

This sequence joins TRBV6-5 and TRBJ2-5; 8 bases agree with TRBD1. This TCR derives from a person aged 18-65 years who received the Ad26.COV2.S COVID-19 vaccine or a placebo. The specimen was peripheral blood, collected in a trial of Ad26.COV2.S vaccine versus placebo. The CDR3 sequence: CASTFQGARGETQYF. The CDR3 nucleotides are TGTGCCAGCACGTTTCAGGGGGCACGGGGAGAGACCCAGTACTTC.